These 5 T cell receptor beta chains share one sample of origin, sequenced in a study of control samples from healthy donors and cancer patients. Profiled with immunoSEQ multiplex PCR; TCRdb holds only in-frame clones, not every one. The table lists about 42,000 clones, 75% to 90% of them singletons. The material sequenced was blood. All receptors come from a man aged 55 to 70 in good health.

The V and J genes are TRBV7-2 and TRBJ2-1; TRBD1 aligns across 9 bases. V was pared by 4 bases and J by 8 bases, with 9 bases of the junction left unmatched. Germline CDR1 is SGHTA and CDR2 is FQGNSA. This CDR3 contains 15 residues. The chain's CDR3 is CASSSSGTGLDEQFF. For the CDR3, the DNA is TGTGCCAGCAGCTCCTCCGGGACAGGGTTGGATGAGCAGTTCTTC.

V and J are TRBV14 and TRBJ2-7; 9 positions match TRBD1. There are 15 residues in the CDR3. Germline V gene sequence: CDR1 SGHDN, CDR2 FVKESK. V gave up 5 bases and J gave up 3 bases; unmatched junction bases: 8. CDR3 sequence reads: CASSRAGTGNYEQYF. The CDR3 nucleotides are TGTGCCAGCAGCAGAGCCGGGACAGGGAACTACGAGCAGTACTTC. Full variable domain (rest looked up from reference TRBV14 and TRBJ2-7): EAGVTQFPSHSVIEKGQTVTLRCDPISGHDNLYWYRRVMGKEIKFLLHFVKESKQDESGMPNNRFLAERTGGTYSTLKVQPAELEDSGVYFCASSRAGTGNYEQYFGPGTRLTVT.

This clone was recorded only once. This chain connects TRBV14 to TRBJ1-1; TRBD1 is a possible D gene (6 bases). The CDR3 has 14 amino acids. Between the trimmed V and J ends, which lost 4 bases and 7 bases, there was a span of 16 bases. Germline loops: CDR1 SGHDN, CDR2 FVKESK. The CDR3 is CASSPQQGRVEAFF. CDR3 nucleotide sequence: TGTGCCAGCAGCCCCCAACAGGGCAGAGTTGAAGCTTTCTTT.

The chain couples TRBV12-3 or TRBV12-4 to TRBJ1-2; unclear D gene. The ends were cut back, 1 base at V and 8 bases at J, with 8 bases in the middle. The CDR3 is made up of 12 amino acids. This CDR3 is CASSLDQRGYTF. CDR3 nucleotides: TGTGCCAGCAGTTTAGACCAGAGGGGCTACACCTTC.

The chain employs TRBV5-1 and TRBJ1-1; D uncertain. V was cut by 2 bases and J by 7 bases, with 15 bases left in between. The germline CDR1 and CDR2 sequences are SGHRS and YFSETQ. The CDR3 loop spans 14 amino acids. The CDR3 here is CASSLGSSPVEAFF. The CDR3 region has the DNA TGCGCCAGCAGCTTAGGGTCGTCGCCCGTTGAAGCTTTCTTT.